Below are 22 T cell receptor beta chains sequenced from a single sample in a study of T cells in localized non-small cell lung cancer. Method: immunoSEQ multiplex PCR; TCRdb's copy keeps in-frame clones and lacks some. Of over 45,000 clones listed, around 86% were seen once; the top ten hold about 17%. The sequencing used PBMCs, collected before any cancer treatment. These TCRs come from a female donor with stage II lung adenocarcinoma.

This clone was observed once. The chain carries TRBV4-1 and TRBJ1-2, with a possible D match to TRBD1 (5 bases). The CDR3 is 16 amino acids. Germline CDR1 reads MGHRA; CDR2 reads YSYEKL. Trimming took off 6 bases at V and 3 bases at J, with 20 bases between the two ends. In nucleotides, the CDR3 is TGCGCCAGCAGTCGTTCGACGACAGATTTCTACTATGGCTACACCTTC. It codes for CASSRSTTDFYYGYTF.

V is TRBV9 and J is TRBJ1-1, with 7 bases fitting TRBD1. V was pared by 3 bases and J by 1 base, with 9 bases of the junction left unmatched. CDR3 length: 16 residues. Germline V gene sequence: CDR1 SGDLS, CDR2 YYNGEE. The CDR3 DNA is TGTGCCAGCAGCGATCTTGGAGAGGGGGCGAACACTGAAGCTTTCTTT. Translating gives CASSDLGEGANTEAFF.

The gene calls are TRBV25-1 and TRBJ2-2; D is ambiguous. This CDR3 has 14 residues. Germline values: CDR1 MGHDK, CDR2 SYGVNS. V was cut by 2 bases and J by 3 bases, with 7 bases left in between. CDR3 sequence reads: CASSEAGYTGELFF. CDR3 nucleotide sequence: TGTGCCAGCAGTGAAGCAGGATACACCGGGGAGCTGTTTTTT.

The CDR3 coding sequence is TGTGCCAGCAGCAGTATCGAGACAGCCCTCTGGGAGACCCAGTACTTC. It specifies CASSSIETALWETQYF. The chain couples TRBV5-6 to TRBJ2-5; D is possibly TRBD1 (5 bases). The CDR3 contains 16 residues. Germline V gives CDR1 SGHDT, CDR2 YYEEEE. Deletions cut 4 bases from V and 5 bases from J, with 21 bases between. The full variable domain, with the rest looked up from reference TRBV5-6 and TRBJ2-5, is DAGVTQSPTHLIKTRGQQVTLRCSPKSGHDTVSWYQQALGQGPQFIFQYYEEEERQRGNFPDRFSGHQFPNYSSELNVNALLLGDSALYLCASSSIETALWETQYFGPGTRLLVL.

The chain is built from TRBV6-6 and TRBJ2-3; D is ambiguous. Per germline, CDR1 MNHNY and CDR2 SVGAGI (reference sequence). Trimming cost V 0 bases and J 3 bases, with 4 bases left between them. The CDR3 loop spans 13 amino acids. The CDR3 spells CASSYSATDTQYF. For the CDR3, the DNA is TGTGCCAGCAGTTACTCGGCGACAGATACGCAGTATTTT.

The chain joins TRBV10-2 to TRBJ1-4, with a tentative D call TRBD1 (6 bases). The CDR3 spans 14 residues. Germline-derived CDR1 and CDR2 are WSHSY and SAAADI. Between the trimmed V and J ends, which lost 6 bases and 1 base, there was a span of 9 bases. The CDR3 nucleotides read TGCGCCAGCAGGAAAGGGGGAACTAATGAAAAACTGTTTTTT. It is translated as CASRKGGTNEKLFF.

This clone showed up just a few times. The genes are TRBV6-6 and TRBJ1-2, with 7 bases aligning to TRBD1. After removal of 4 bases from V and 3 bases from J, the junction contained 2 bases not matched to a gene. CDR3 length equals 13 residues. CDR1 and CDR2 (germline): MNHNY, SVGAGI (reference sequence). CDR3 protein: CASSFDRDYGYTF. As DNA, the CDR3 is TGTGCCAGCAGTTTCGACAGGGACTATGGCTACACCTTC.

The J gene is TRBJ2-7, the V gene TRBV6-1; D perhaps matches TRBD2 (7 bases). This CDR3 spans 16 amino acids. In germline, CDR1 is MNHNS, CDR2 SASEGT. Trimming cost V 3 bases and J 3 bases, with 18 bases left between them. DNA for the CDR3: TGTGCCAGCAGTGATGAGGGGGGGAGTAGCTACTACGAGCAGTACTTC. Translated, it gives CASSDEGGSSYYEQYF.

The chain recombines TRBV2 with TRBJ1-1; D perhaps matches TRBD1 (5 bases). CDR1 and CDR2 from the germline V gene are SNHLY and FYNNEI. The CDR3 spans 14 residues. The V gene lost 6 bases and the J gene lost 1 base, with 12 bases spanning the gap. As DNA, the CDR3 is TGTGCCAGCAGGCAGGGATTCCCGAACACTGAAGCTTTCTTT. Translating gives CASRQGFPNTEAFF.

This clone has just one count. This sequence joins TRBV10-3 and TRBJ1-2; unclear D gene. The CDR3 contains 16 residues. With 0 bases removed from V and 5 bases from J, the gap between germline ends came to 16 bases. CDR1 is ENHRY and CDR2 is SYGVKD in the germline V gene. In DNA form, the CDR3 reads TGTGCCATCAGTGAGTCGAGTTTCCTGCCTAGATATGGCTACACCTTC. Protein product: CAISESSFLPRYGYTF.

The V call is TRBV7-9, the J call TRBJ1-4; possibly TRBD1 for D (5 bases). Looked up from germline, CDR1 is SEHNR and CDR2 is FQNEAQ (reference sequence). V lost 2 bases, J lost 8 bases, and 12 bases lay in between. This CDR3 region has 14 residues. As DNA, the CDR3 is TGTGCCAGCAGCTTACCGGGGGGAAGGGAAAAACTGTTTTTT. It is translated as CASSLPGGREKLFF.

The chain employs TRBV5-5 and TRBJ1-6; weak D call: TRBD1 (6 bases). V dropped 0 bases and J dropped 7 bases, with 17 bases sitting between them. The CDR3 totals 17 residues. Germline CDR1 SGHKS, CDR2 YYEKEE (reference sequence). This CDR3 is CASSLALRGGRNSPLHF. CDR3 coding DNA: TGTGCCAGCAGCTTGGCCCTTAGGGGGGGGCGAAATTCACCCCTCCACTTT.

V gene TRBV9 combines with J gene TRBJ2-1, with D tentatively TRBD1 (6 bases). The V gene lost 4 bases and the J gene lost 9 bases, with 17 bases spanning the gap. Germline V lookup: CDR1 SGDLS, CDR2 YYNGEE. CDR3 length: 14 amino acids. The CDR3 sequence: CASSPLREGGEQFF. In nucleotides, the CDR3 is TGTGCCAGCAGCCCCCTGAGGGAAGGGGGTGAGCAGTTCTTC.

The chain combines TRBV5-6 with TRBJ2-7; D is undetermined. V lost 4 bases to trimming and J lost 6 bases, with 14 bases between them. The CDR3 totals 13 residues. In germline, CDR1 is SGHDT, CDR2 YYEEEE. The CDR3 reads CASSLMRLGEQYF. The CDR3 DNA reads TGTGCCAGCAGCCTAATGAGACTGGGCGAGCAGTACTTC. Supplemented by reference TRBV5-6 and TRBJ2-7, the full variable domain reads DAGVTQSPTHLIKTRGQQVTLRCSPKSGHDTVSWYQQALGQGPQFIFQYYEEEERQRGNFPDRFSGHQFPNYSSELNVNALLLGDSALYLCASSLMRLGEQYFGPGTRLTVT.

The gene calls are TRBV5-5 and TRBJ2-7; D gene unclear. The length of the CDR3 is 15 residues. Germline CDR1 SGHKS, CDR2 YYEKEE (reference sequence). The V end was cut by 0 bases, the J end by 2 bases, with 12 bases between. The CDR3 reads CASSLAAGLTYEQYF. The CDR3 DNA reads TGTGCCAGCAGCTTGGCCGCCGGATTGACCTACGAGCAGTACTTC.

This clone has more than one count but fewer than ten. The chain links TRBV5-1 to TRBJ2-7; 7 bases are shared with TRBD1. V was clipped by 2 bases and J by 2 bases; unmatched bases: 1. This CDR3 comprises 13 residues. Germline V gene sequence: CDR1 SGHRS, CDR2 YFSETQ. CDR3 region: CASSFGTAYEQYF. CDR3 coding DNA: TGCGCCAGCAGCTTCGGGACAGCCTACGAGCAGTACTTC.

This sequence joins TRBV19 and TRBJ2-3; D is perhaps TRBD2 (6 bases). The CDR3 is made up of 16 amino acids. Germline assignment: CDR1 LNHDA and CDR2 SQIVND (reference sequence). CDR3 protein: CSLIFVRGEYTDTQYF. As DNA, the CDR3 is TGTTCGTTAATTTTCGTCCGCGGGGAGTACACAGATACGCAGTATTTT.

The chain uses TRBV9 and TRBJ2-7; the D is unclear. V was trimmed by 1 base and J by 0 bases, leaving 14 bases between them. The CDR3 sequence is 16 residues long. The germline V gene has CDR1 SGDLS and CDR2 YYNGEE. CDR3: CASSVTPRADSYEQYF. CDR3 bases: TGTGCCAGCAGCGTAACCCCTAGGGCAGACTCCTACGAGCAGTACTTC.

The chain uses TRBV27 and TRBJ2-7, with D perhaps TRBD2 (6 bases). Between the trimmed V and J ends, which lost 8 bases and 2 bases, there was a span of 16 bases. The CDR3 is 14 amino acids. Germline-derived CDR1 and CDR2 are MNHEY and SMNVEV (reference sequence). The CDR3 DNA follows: TGTGCCAGCCAAAAGGGCGGGACCGCCTACGAGCAGTACTTC. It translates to CASQKGGTAYEQYF.

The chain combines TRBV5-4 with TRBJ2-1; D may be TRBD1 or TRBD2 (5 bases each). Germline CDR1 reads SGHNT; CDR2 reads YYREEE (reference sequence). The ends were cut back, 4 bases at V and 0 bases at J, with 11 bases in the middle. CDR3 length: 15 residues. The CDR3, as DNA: TGTGCCAGCAGCCGGGACGCTAGCTCCTACAATGAGCAGTTCTTC. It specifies CASSRDASSYNEQFF.

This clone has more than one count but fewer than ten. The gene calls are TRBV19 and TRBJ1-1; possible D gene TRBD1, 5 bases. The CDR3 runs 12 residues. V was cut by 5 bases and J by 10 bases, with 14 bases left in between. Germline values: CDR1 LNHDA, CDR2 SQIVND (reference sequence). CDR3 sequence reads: CASSGVAGRAFF. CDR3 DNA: TGTGCCAGTAGTGGGGTAGCAGGGAGAGCTTTCTTT.

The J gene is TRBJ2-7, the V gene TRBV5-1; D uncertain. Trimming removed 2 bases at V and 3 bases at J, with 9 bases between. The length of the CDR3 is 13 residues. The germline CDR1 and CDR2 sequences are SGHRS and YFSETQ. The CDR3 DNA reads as TGCGCCAGCAGCTTAGACGTATACTACGAGCAGTACTTC. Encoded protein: CASSLDVYYEQYF.